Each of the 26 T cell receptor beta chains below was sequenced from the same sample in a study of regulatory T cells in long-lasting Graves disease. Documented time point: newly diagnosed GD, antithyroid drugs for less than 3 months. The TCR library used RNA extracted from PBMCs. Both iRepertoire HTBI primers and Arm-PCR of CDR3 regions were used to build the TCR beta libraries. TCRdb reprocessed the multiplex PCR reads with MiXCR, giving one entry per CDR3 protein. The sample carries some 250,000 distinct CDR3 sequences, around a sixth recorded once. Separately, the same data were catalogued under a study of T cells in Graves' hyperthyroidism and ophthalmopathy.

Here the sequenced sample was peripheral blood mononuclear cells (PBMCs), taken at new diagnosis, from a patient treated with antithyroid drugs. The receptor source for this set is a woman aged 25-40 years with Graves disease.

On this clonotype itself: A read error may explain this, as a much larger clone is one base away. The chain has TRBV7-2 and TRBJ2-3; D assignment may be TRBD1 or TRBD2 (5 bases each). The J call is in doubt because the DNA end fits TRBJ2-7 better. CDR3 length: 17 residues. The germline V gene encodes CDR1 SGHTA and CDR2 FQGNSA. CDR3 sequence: CASSLKRDQSSYNEQYF. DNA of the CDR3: TGTGCCAGCAGCTTAAAAAGGGACCAAAGCTCCTACAATGAGCAGTACTTC.

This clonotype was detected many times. CDR3: CSARDVAGPTEAFF. For the CDR3, the DNA is TGCAGTGCTAGAGATGTTGCAGGGCCGACTGAAGCTTTCTTT. The V gene is TRBV20-1, the J gene TRBJ1-1; a possible D gene is TRBD1 (5 bases). Germline V gene data show CDR1 as DFQATT and CDR2 as SNEGSKA (reference sequence). The ends were cut back, 0 bases at V and 5 bases at J, with 13 bases in the middle. The CDR3 covers 14 residues.

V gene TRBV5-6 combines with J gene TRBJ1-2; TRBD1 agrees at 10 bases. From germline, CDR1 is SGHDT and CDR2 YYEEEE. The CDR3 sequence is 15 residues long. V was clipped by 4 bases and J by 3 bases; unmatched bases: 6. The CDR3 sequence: CASSEGQGNYYGYTF. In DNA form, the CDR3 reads TGTGCCAGCAGCGAGGGACAGGGGAACTACTATGGCTACACCTTC.

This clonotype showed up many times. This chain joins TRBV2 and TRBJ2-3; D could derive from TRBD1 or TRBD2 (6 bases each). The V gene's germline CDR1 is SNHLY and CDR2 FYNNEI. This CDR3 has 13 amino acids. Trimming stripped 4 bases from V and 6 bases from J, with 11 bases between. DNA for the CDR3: TGTGCCAGCAGTGGGGGGGCGCTGGATACGCAGTATTTT. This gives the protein CASSGGALDTQYF.

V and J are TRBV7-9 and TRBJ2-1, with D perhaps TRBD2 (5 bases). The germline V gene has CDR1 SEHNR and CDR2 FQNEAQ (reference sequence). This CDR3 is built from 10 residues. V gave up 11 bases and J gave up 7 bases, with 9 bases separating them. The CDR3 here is CAPTGNEQFF. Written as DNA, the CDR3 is TGTGCCCCTACGGGGAATGAGCAGTTCTTC. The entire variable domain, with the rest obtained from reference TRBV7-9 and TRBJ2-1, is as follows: DTGVSQNPRHKITKRGQNVTFRCDPISEHNRLYWYRQTLGQGPEFLTYFQNEAQLEKSRLLSDRFSAERPKGSFSTLEIQRTEQGDSAMYLCAPTGNEQFFGPGTRLTVL.

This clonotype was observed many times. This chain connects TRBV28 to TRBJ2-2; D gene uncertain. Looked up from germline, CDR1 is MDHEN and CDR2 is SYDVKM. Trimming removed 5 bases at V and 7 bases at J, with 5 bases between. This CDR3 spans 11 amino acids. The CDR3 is CASSGIGELFF. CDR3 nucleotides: TGTGCCAGCAGTGGGATCGGGGAGCTGTTTTTT.

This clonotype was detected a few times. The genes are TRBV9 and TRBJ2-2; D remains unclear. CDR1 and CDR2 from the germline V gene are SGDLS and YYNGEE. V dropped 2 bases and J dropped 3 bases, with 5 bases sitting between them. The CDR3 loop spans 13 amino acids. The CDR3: CASSVTYTGELFF. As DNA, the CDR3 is TGTGCCAGCAGCGTGACTTACACCGGGGAGCTGTTTTTT.

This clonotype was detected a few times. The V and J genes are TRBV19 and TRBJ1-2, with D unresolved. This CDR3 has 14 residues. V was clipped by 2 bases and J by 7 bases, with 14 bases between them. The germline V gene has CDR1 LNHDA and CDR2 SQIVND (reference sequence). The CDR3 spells CASSIRGEEGGYTF. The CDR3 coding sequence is TGTGCCAGTAGTATACGTGGAGAAGAGGGTGGCTACACCTTC.

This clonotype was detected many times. The chain's CDR3 is CASRTRGNEQYF. The CDR3 DNA reads TGTGCCAGCAGGACGCGGGGGAACGAGCAGTACTTC. The rearrangement links TRBV5-6 to TRBJ2-7; the match to TRBD2 covers 7 bases. The CDR3 covers 12 residues. In germline, CDR1 is SGHDT, CDR2 YYEEEE. Losses at the gene ends were 5 bases for V and 5 bases for J; bases not matched to a gene: 4.

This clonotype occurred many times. Written as DNA, the CDR3 is TGTGCCAGCAGCCAAGATATGGGTGCGGCTCACTCGGGCTACACCTTC. The encoded protein is CASSQDMGAAHSGYTF. The V and J genes are TRBV4-2 and TRBJ1-2; the D is unclear. The CDR3 totals 16 residues. Germline-derived CDR1 and CDR2 are LGHNA and YNFKEQ. Trimming stripped 0 bases from V and 8 bases from J, with 19 bases between.

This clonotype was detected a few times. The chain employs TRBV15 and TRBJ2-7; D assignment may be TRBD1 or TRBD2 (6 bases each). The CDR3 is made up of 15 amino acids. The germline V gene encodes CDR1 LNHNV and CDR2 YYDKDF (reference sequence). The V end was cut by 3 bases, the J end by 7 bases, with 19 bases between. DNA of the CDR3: TGTGCCACCAGCAGGGACCCGGGGGCCTCGGTTGAGCAGTACTTC. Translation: CATSRDPGASVEQYF.

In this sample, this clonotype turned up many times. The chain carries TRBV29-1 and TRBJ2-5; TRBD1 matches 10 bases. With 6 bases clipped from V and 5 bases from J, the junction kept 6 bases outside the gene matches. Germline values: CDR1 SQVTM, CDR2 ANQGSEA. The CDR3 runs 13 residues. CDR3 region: CSVGDRGGETQYF. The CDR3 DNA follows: TGCAGCGTGGGGGACAGGGGAGGGGAGACCCAGTACTTC.

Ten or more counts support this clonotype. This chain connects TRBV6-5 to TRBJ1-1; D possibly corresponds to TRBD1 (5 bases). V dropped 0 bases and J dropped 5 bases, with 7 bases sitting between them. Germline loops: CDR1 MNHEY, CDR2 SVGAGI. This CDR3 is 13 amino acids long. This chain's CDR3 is CASSYSEGTEAFF. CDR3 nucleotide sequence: TGTGCCAGCAGTTACTCAGAGGGGACTGAAGCTTTCTTT.

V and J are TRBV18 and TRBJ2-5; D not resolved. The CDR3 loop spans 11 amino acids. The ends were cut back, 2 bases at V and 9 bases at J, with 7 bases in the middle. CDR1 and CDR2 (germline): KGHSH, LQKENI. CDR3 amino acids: CASSPSEAQYF. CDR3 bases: TGTGCCAGCTCACCAAGTGAGGCCCAGTACTTC.

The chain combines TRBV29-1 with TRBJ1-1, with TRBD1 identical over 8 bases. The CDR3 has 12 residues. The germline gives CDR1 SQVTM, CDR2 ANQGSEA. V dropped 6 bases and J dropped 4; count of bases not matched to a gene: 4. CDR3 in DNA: TGCAGCGTCAGGGGGCGGCGCACTGAAGCTTTCTTT. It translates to CSVRGRRTEAFF.

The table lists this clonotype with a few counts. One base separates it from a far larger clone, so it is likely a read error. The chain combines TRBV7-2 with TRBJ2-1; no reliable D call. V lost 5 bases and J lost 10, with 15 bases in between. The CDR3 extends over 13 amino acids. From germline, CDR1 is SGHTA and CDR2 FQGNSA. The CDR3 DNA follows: TGTGCCAGCAGCCCCCAGTTCAGCGACGAGCAGTTCTTC. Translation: CASSPQFSDEQFF.

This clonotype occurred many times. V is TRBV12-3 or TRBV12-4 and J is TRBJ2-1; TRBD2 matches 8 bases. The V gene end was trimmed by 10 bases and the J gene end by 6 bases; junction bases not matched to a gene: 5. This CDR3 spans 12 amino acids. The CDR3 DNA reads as TGTGCCACCCAGCGGGGGACCAATGAGCAGTTCTTC. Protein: CATQRGTNEQFF.

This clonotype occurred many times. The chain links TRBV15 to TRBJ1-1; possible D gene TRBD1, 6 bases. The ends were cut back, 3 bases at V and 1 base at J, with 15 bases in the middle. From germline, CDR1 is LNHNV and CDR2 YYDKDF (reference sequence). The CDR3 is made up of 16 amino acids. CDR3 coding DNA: TGTGCCACCAGCAGTCAGTCAGGGGTTTCGAACACTGAAGCTTTCTTT. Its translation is CATSSQSGVSNTEAFF.

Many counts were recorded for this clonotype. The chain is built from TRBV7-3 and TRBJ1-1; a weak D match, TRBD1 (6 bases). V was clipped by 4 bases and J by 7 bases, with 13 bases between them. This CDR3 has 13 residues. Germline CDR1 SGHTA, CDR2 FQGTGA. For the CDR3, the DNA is TGTGCCAGCAGCTCTGGTTGGGGGCTTGAAGCTTTCTTT. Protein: CASSSGWGLEAFF.

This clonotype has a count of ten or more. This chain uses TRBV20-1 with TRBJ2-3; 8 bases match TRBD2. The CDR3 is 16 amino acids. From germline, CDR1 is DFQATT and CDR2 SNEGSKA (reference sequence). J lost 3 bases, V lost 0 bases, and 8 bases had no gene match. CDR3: CSARDGSGVGTDTQYF. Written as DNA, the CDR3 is TGCAGTGCTAGAGACGGTAGCGGGGTAGGGACAGATACGCAGTATTTT.

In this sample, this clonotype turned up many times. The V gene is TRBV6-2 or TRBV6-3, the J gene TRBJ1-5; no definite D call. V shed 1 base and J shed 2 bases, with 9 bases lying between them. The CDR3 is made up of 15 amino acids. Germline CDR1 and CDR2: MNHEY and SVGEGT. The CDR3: CASSYYGSGNQPQHF. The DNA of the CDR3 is TGTGCCAGCAGTTACTATGGATCTGGCAATCAGCCCCAGCATTTT.

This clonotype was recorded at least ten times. The CDR3 bases are TGTGCCACTTCGGACAGCTTCAATCAGCCCCAGCATTTT. Translated, it gives CATSDSFNQPQHF. J is TRBJ1-5 and V is TRBV2; D possibly corresponds to TRBD1 (6 bases). The CDR3 runs 13 residues. V shed 10 bases and J shed 3 bases, with 13 bases lying between them. Germline-derived CDR1 and CDR2 are SNHLY and FYNNEI. The variable domain in full, completed from reference TRBV2 and TRBJ1-5, reads EPEVTQTPSHQVTQMGQEVILRCVPISNHLYFYWYRQILGQKVEFLVSFYNNEISEKSEIFDDQFSVERPDGSNFTLKIRSTKLEDSAMYFCATSDSFNQPQHFGDGTRLSIL.

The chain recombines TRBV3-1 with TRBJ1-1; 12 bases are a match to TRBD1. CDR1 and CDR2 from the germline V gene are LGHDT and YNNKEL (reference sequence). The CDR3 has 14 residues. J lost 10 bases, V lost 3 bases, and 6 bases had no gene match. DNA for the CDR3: TGTGCCAGCAGCCATCCCCGGGACAGGGGGCGAGCTTTCTTT. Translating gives CASSHPRDRGRAFF.

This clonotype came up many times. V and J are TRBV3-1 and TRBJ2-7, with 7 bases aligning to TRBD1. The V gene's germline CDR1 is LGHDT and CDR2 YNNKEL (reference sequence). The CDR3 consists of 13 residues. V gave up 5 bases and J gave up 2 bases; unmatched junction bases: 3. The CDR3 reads CASSADRAYEQYF. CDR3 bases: TGTGCCAGCAGCGCCGACAGGGCCTACGAGCAGTACTTC.

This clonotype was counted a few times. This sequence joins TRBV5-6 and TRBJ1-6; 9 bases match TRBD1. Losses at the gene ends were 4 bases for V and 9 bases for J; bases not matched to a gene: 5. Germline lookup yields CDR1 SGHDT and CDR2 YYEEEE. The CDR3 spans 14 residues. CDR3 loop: CASSTGTGRSPLHF. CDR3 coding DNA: TGTGCCAGCAGCACCGGGACAGGGCGTTCACCCCTCCACTTT.

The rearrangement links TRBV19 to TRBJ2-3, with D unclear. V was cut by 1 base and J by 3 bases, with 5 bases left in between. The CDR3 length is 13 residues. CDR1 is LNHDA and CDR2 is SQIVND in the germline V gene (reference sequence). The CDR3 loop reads CASSIAGTDTQYF. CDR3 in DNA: TGTGCCAGTAGTATAGCCGGGACAGATACGCAGTATTTT.